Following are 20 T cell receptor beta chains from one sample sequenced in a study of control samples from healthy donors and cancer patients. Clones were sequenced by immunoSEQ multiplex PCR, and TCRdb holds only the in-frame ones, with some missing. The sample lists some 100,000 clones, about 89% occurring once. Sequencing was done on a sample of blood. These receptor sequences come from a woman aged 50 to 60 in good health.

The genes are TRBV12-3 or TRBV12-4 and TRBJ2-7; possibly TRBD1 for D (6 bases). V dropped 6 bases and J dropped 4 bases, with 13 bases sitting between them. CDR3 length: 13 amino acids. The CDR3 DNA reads TGTGCCAGCAGCGACAGGCCCCCATACGAGCAGTACTTC. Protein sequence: CASSDRPPYEQYF.

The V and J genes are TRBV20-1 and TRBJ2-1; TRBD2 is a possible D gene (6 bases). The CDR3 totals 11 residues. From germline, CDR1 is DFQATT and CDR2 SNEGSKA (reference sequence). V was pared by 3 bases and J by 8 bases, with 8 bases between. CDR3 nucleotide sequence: TGCAGTGCTAGCGGGAGATATGAGCAGTTCTTC. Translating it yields CSASGRYEQFF.

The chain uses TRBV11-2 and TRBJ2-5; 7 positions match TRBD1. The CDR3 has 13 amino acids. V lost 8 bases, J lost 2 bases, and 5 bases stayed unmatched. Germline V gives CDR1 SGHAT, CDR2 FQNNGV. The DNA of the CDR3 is TGTGCCAGCCTAGGGACAGTACAAGAGACCCAGTACTTC. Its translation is CASLGTVQETQYF. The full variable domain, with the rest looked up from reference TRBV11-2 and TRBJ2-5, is EAGVAQSPRYKIIEKRQSVAFWCNPISGHATLYWYQQILGQGPKLLIQFQNNGVVDDSQLPKDRFSAERLKGVDSTLKIQPAKLEDSAVYLCASLGTVQETQYFGPGTRLLVL.

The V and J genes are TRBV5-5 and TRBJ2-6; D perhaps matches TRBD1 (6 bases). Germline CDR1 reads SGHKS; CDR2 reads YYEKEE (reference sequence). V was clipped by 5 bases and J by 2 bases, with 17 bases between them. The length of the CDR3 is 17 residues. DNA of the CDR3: TGTGCCAGCAGTCCAGCAACCGGGACAACTGGGGCCAACGTCCTGACTTTC. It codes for CASSPATGTTGANVLTF.

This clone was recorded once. The CDR3 coding sequence is TGTGCCAGCAGCTTAGCTGGATCCTACAATGAGCAGTTCTTC. Its translation: CASSLAGSYNEQFF. This rearrangement joins TRBV11-3 to TRBJ2-1; no clear D. The CDR3 has 14 residues. CDR1 and CDR2 from the germline V gene are SGHNT and YENEEA. V was shortened by 1 base and J by 1 base, with 5 bases between the two germline ends.

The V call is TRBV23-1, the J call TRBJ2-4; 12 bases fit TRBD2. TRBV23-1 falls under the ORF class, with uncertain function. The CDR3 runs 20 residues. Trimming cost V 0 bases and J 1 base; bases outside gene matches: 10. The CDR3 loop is CASSQSTSGRLSWAKNIQYF. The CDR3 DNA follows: TGCGCCAGCAGTCAATCGACTAGCGGGAGACTGAGTTGGGCCAAAAACATTCAGTACTTC.

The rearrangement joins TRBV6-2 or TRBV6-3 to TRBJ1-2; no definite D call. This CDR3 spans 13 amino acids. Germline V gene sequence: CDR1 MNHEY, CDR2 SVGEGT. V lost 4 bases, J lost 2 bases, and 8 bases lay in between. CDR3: CASSFLSNYGYTF. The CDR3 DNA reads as TGTGCCAGCAGTTTTCTATCGAACTATGGCTACACCTTC.

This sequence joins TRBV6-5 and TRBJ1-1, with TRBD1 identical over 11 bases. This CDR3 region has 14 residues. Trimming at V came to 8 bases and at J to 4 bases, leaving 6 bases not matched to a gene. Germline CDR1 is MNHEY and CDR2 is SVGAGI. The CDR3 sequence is CASGRTGGLTEAFF. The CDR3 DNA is TGTGCCAGCGGGCGGACAGGGGGCCTCACTGAAGCTTTCTTT.

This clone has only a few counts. The CDR3 sequence is CAWWDRGNTEAFF. The DNA for the CDR3 is TGTGCCTGGTGGGACAGGGGCAACACTGAAGCTTTCTTT. The rearrangement joins TRBV30 to TRBJ1-1; the match to TRBD1 covers 10 bases. Trimming cost V 5 bases and J 2 bases; bases outside gene matches: 2. CDR1 is GTSNPN and CDR2 is SVGIG in the germline V gene (reference sequence). The CDR3 is made up of 13 amino acids.

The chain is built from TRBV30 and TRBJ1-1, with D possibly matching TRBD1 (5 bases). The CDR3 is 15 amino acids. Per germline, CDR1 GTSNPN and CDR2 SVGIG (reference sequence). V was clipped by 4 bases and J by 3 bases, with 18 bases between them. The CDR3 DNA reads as TGTGCCTGGAACCCACTTCCCGGGGGGGACACTGAAGCTTTCTTT. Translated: CAWNPLPGGDTEAFF. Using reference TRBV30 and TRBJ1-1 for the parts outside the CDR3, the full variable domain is SQTIHQWPATLVQPVGSPLSLECTVEGTSNPNLYWYRQAAGRGLQLLFYSVGIGQISSEVPQNLSASRPQDRQFILSSKKLLLSDSGFYLCAWNPLPGGDTEAFFGQGTRLTVV.

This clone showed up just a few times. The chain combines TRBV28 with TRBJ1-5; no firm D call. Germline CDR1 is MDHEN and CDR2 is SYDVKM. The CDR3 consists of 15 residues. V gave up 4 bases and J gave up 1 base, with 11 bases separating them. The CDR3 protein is CASSSNDWSNQPQHF. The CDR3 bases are TGTGCCAGCAGTTCAAATGACTGGAGCAATCAGCCCCAGCATTTT.

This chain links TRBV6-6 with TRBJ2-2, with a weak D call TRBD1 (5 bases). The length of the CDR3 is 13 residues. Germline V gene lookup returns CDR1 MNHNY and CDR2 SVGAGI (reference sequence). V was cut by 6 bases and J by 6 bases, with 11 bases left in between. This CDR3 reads CASRDQGSGELFF. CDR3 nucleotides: TGTGCCAGCAGGGACCAGGGTTCCGGGGAGCTGTTTTTT.

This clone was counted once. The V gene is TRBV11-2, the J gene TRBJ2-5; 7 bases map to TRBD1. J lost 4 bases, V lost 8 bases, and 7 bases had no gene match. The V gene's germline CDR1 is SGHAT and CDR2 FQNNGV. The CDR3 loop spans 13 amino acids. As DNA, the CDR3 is TGTGCCAGCCGACGAGCAGGGGGAGAGACCCAGTACTTC. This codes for CASRRAGGETQYF.

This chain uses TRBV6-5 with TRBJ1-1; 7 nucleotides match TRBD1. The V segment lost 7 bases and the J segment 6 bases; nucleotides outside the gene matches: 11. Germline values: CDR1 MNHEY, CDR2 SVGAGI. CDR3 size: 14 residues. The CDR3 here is CASILTGAAAEAFF. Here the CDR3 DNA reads TGTGCCAGCATTCTTACAGGGGCCGCCGCTGAAGCTTTCTTT.

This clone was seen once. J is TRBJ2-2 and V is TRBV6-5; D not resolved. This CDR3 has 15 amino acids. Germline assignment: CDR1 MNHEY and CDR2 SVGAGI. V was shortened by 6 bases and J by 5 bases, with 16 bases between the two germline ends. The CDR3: CASRSPGYETGELFF. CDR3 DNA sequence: TGTGCCAGCAGGTCACCGGGCTACGAAACCGGGGAGCTGTTTTTT.

The CDR3 sequence: CASSARDSLAKNIQYF. The CDR3 DNA reads TGTGCCAGCAGCGCCCGGGACAGTCTAGCCAAAAACATTCAGTACTTC. J is TRBJ2-4 and V is TRBV7-9, with 7 nucleotides matching TRBD1. Germline V CDR1 and CDR2: SEHNR, FQNEAQ (reference sequence). The J segment lost 0 bases and the V segment lost 5 bases, leaving 7 bases of the junction unmatched. The CDR3 is 16 amino acids.

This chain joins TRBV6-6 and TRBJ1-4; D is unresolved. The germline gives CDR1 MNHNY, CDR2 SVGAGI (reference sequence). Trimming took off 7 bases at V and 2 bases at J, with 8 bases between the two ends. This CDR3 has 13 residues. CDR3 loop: CASTRFTNEKLFF. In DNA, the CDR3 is TGTGCCAGCACCAGGTTTACTAATGAAAAACTGTTTTTT.

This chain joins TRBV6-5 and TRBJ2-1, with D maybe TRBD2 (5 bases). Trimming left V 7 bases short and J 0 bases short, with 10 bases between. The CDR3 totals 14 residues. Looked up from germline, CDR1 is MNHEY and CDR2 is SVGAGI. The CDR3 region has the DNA TGTGCCAGCACGAGGGAACCCTCCTACAATGAGCAGTTCTTC. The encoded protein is CASTREPSYNEQFF.

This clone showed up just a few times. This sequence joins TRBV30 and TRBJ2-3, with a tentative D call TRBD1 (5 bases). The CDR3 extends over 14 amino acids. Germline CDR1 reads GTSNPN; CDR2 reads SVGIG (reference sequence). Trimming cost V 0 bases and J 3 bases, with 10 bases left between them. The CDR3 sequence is CAWSVRQGTDTQYF. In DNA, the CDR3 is TGTGCCTGGAGTGTAAGGCAGGGAACAGATACGCAGTATTTT.

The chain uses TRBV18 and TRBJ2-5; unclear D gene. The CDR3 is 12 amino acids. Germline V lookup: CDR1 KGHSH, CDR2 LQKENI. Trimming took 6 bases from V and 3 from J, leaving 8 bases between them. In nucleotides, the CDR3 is TGTGCCAGCTCCCCTCCAGAAGAGACCCAGTACTTC. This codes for CASSPPEETQYF.